Listed here are 32 T cell receptor beta chains from one sample, sequenced in a study of T-cell memory formation after mild COVID-19. MiXCR, run by TCRdb on the 5' RACE reads, gives a single entry per CDR3 protein. Of around 310,000 distinct CDR3 sequences in the sample, under 25% were seen once. The sequencing input was PBMCs or a T cell subset sorted from them (not recorded which). These receptors were taken from a man between 18 and 35 years old who had mild COVID-19 (a few samples of this study predate the infection). Cell type and time point are not known.

The count of this clonotype is one. CDR3: CASSFRLSMGFPRYGYTF. CDR3 sequence (DNA): TGTGCCAGCAGCTTTAGACTTTCCATGGGGTTTCCGCGGTATGGCTACACCTTC. The genes are TRBV7-9 and TRBJ1-2; D call uncertain. Germline V gene lookup returns CDR1 SEHNR and CDR2 FQNEAQ (reference sequence). V lost 3 bases and J 5 bases, leaving 25 bases between the germline ends. The CDR3 spans 18 residues. Using reference TRBV7-9 and TRBJ1-2 for the parts outside the CDR3, the full variable domain is DTGVSQNPRHKITKRGQNVTFRCDPISEHNRLYWYRQTLGQGPEFLTYFQNEAQLEKSRLLSDRFSAERPKGSFSTLEIQRTEQGDSAMYLCASSFRLSMGFPRYGYTFGSGTRLTVV.

This clonotype was recorded a few times. The chain couples TRBV9 to TRBJ1-2; no firm D call. This CDR3 has 15 amino acids. Germline CDR1 reads SGDLS; CDR2 reads YYNGEE. V was shortened by 3 bases and J by 4 bases, with 16 bases between the two germline ends. The CDR3 sequence is CASSETPDPSYGYTF. The CDR3 coding sequence is TGTGCCAGCAGCGAAACCCCGGACCCTTCCTATGGCTACACCTTC.

The chain has TRBV5-1 and TRBJ2-7; 9 bases match TRBD1. Germline CDR1 SGHRS, CDR2 YFSETQ. The V segment lost 4 bases and the J segment 5 bases; nucleotides outside the gene matches: 7. CDR3 length: 14 residues. The CDR3 region is CASSPRDRDNEQYV. The DNA of the CDR3 is TGCGCCAGCAGCCCCCGGGACAGGGATAACGAGCAGTACGTC.

This clonotype came up a few times. The V gene is TRBV4-2, the J gene TRBJ2-1; D gene uncertain. The germline CDR1 and CDR2 sequences are LGHNA and YNFKEQ. CDR3 size: 12 residues. Between the trimmed V and J ends, which lost 1 base and 9 bases, there was a span of 7 bases. In nucleotides, the CDR3 is TGTGCCAGCAGCCAAGGGAACACTGAGCAGTTCTTC. This sequence encodes CASSQGNTEQFF.

The chain recombines TRBV3-1 with TRBJ1-6; D remains unclear. The ends were cut back, 1 base at V and 14 bases at J, with 9 bases in the middle. There are 12 residues in the CDR3. The V gene's germline CDR1 is LGHDT and CDR2 YNNKEL (reference sequence). CDR3 amino acids: CASSQGGRTLHF. The CDR3 bases are TGTGCCAGCAGCCAAGGAGGAAGAACCCTCCACTTT.

This clonotype has just a few counts. The rearrangement joins TRBV28 to TRBJ1-2; 7 nucleotides line up with TRBD1. V shed 9 bases, J shed 7 bases, and the junction held 14 bases outside the gene matches. The germline CDR1 and CDR2 sequences are MDHEN and SYDVKM. The length of the CDR3 is 14 residues. The CDR3 coding sequence is TGTGCCAGTCAGGGAGGGGGCGAATACTTTGGCTACACCTTC. It specifies CASQGGGEYFGYTF.

V usage is TRBV12-3 or TRBV12-4 and J usage is TRBJ1-1, with 8 bases fitting TRBD1. This CDR3 comprises 15 residues. V shed 3 bases and J 5 bases; nucleotides not matched to a gene: 8. The CDR3, as DNA: TGTGCCAGCAGTTTCGCCGGGACAGGTGGAACTGAAGCTTTCTTT. This codes for CASSFAGTGGTEAFF.

This chain joins TRBV23-1 and TRBJ1-5; the match to TRBD1 covers 8 bases. TRBV23-1 is noted as an ORF with a role that remains uncertain. CDR3 length equals 21 residues. V shed 2 bases, J shed 3 bases, and the junction held 21 bases outside the gene matches. CDR3 in DNA: TGCGCCAGCAGTCAACCAATTTCTCACCGGGACAGGAAGACATACAATCAGCCCCAGCATTTT. It is translated as CASSQPISHRDRKTYNQPQHF.

This clonotype was recorded a few times. This rearrangement joins TRBV28 to TRBJ1-1; D is undetermined. This CDR3 is built from 16 residues. The V and J ends lost 7 bases and 11 bases respectively, with 29 bases between them. CDR1 is MDHEN and CDR2 is SYDVKM in the germline V gene. The DNA for the CDR3 is TGTGCCAGCACCAAAGGACTGGCGTTTGCGTTTGGACGGGCTTTCTTT. Protein sequence: CASTKGLAFAFGRAFF.

This chain connects TRBV10-3 to TRBJ1-5; D unresolved. The germline V gene has CDR1 ENHRY and CDR2 SYGVKD. Trimming removed 0 bases at V and 0 bases at J, with 9 bases between. The CDR3 sequence is 16 residues long. The DNA for the CDR3 is TGTGCCATCAGTGAGTCGAATGGTTATAGCAATCAGCCCCAGCATTTT. This translates into CAISESNGYSNQPQHF.

V is TRBV3-1 and J is TRBJ2-5; 8 bases are a match to TRBD2. Germline V CDR1 and CDR2: LGHDT, YNNKEL (reference sequence). CDR3 length equals 16 residues. V gave up 1 base and J gave up 4 bases; unmatched junction bases: 8. The CDR3 spells CASSQGSGGLGETQYF. The CDR3 DNA reads as TGTGCCAGCAGCCAAGGGTCGGGGGGGCTTGGAGAGACCCAGTACTTC.

This sequence joins TRBV4-1 and TRBJ1-2; maybe TRBD1 (5 bases). CDR1 is MGHRA, CDR2 YSYEKL, per germline. Deletions cut 4 bases from V and 2 bases from J, with 11 bases between. This CDR3 contains 14 residues. The DNA of the CDR3 is TGCGCCAGCAGCCCGGGGGTAATGAACTATGGCTACACCTTC. This encodes CASSPGVMNYGYTF.

This clonotype appeared a few times. The CDR3 sequence: CASSSGRADTEAFF. DNA of the CDR3: TGTGCCAGCAGCTCCGGCAGGGCGGACACTGAAGCTTTCTTT. The chain carries TRBV7-9 and TRBJ1-1, with D possibly TRBD1 on 5 matching bases. Looked up from germline, CDR1 is SEHNR and CDR2 is FQNEAQ (reference sequence). This CDR3 is built from 14 residues. The V gene lost 4 bases and the J gene lost 3 bases, with 12 bases spanning the gap.

The chain links TRBV29-1 to TRBJ2-5, with D perhaps TRBD1 (6 bases). V gave up 2 bases and J gave up 3 bases, with 7 bases separating them. The germline CDR1 and CDR2 sequences are SQVTM and ANQGSEA. The CDR3 has 12 residues. In DNA, the CDR3 is TGCAGCGTTGAACGACAGGAAGAGACCCAGTACTTC. Its translation: CSVERQEETQYF.

This clonotype has just a few counts. V and J are TRBV14 and TRBJ1-3, with TRBD1 matching 10 bases. The CDR3 is made up of 15 amino acids. CDR1 is SGHDN, CDR2 FVKESK, per germline. The ends lost 4 bases at V and 4 bases at J; junction bases unmatched: 4. As DNA, the CDR3 is TGTGCCAGCAGCCGAGGGACAGGGGCCGGAAACACCATATATTTT. It encodes CASSRGTGAGNTIYF.

The chain recombines TRBV18 with TRBJ1-2; 9 bases are a match to TRBD1. Losses at the gene ends were 8 bases for V and 3 bases for J; bases not matched to a gene: 4. Germline lookup yields CDR1 KGHSH and CDR2 LQKENI. The CDR3 is made up of 13 amino acids. Here the CDR3 reads CASARDRDYGYTF. In nucleotides, the CDR3 is TGTGCCAGCGCACGGGACAGGGACTATGGCTACACCTTC.

This clonotype was counted only a few times. The chain combines TRBV2 with TRBJ1-1, with a weak D call TRBD1 (5 bases). The germline CDR1 and CDR2 sequences are SNHLY and FYNNEI. Between the trimmed V and J ends, which lost 2 bases and 6 bases, there was a span of 10 bases. CDR3 length: 13 residues. The CDR3 DNA follows: TGTGCCAGCAGTGAAAATGGGGACGCTGAAGCTTTCTTT. Translated: CASSENGDAEAFF.

V gene TRBV5-1 combines with J gene TRBJ1-5; D remains unclear. Trimming left V 0 bases short and J 0 bases short, with 10 bases between. The germline V gene has CDR1 SGHRS and CDR2 YFSETQ. This CDR3 has 16 residues. CDR3: CASSLAGPYSNQPQHF. The CDR3 DNA sequence: TGCGCCAGCAGCTTGGCAGGCCCTTATAGCAATCAGCCCCAGCATTTT. The whole variable domain, remainder taken from reference TRBV5-1 and TRBJ1-5, is KAGVTQTPRYLIKTRGQQVTLSCSPISGHRSVSWYQQTPGQGLQFLFEYFSETQRNKGNFPGRFSGRQFSNSRSEMNVSTLELGDSALYLCASSLAGPYSNQPQHFGDGTRLSIL.

The V call is TRBV2, the J call TRBJ2-1, with 7 nucleotides matching TRBD1. The germline V gene encodes CDR1 SNHLY and CDR2 FYNNEI. V trimming: 2 bases; J trimming: 6 bases; junction bases outside the gene matches: 4. This CDR3 comprises 14 residues. The CDR3 protein is CASSEQGVGNEQFF. In DNA, the CDR3 is TGTGCCAGCAGTGAACAGGGGGTGGGCAATGAGCAGTTCTTC.

In its sample, this clonotype was seen a few times. The V gene is TRBV30, the J gene TRBJ2-7, with unresolved D. V lost 2 bases to trimming and J lost 6 bases, with 8 bases between them. The CDR3 sequence is 11 residues long. CDR1 and CDR2 from the germline V gene are GTSNPN and SVGIG (reference sequence). This chain's CDR3 is CAWSLVVEQYF. For the CDR3, the DNA is TGTGCCTGGAGTTTGGTGGTCGAGCAGTACTTC.

The rearrangement links TRBV21-1 to TRBJ2-3; the table calls TRBD2, which could not be checked here. TRBV21-1 is tagged as a pseudogene. There are 21 residues in the CDR3. CDR3 in DNA: TGTGCCAGCAGCAGGGGGGTTGGGGGACTAGCGGGACCTACTAGCACAGATACGCAGTATTTT. Translated, it gives CASSRGVGGLAGPTSTDTQYF.

This clonotype was detected only once. This chain connects TRBV12-3 or TRBV12-4 to TRBJ2-5; tentatively, D is TRBD1 or TRBD2 (5 bases each). The CDR3 loop spans 15 amino acids. Deletions cut 4 bases from V and 2 bases from J, with 14 bases between. Here the CDR3 DNA reads TGTGCCAGCAGTTCCTTCGGGGCAGGGCAAGAGACCCAGTACTTC. This codes for CASSSFGAGQETQYF.

The CDR3 here is CSVAGTHLYEQYF. DNA of the CDR3: TGCAGCGTCGCCGGGACTCACCTCTACGAGCAGTACTTC. The chain employs TRBV29-1 and TRBJ2-7; tentatively, D is TRBD2 (6 bases). Trimming stripped 6 bases from V and 3 bases from J, with 15 bases between. The CDR3 extends over 13 amino acids. Germline loops: CDR1 SQVTM, CDR2 ANQGSEA.

The chain couples TRBV20-1 to TRBJ1-5; a weak D match, TRBD1 (6 bases). Trimming cost V 6 bases and J 3 bases, with 12 bases left between them. The V gene's germline CDR1 is DFQATT and CDR2 SNEGSKA (reference sequence). CDR3 length: 13 amino acids. CDR3 protein: CSAVQGNNQPQHF. The CDR3 nucleotides are TGCAGTGCCGTACAGGGTAACAATCAGCCCCAGCATTTT.

There are many counts of this clonotype. The V and J genes are TRBV4-2 and TRBJ2-5; TRBD2 matches 11 bases. Looked up from germline, CDR1 is LGHNA and CDR2 is YNFKEQ. CDR3 length equals 17 residues. The J segment lost 1 base and the V segment lost 3 bases, leaving 7 bases of the junction unmatched. CDR3 region: CASSQYLAGGIQETQYF. In nucleotides, the CDR3 is TGTGCCAGCAGCCAGTATCTAGCGGGGGGAATCCAAGAGACCCAGTACTTC.

The CDR3 nucleotides read TGTGCCAGCAGGGGGGGACTAGCGGAAGAGACCCAGTACTTC. Protein: CASRGGLAEETQYF. The chain is built from TRBV6-1 and TRBJ2-5; TRBD2 matches at 11 bases. The germline gives CDR1 MNHNS, CDR2 SASEGT. This CDR3 has 14 residues. With V trimmed by 6 bases and J by 3 bases, 3 bases remained unmatched.

The chain uses TRBV15 and TRBJ1-2, with D perhaps TRBD1 (5 bases). Germline V gene sequence: CDR1 LNHNV, CDR2 YYDKDF (reference sequence). This CDR3 comprises 15 residues. V lost 8 bases and J lost 0, with 16 bases in between. In DNA form, the CDR3 reads TGTGCCACCGTGGTCAGGGAAGGCTCTAACTATGGCTACACCTTC. Translated, it gives CATVVREGSNYGYTF.

This clonotype occurred once. This chain uses TRBV27 with TRBJ1-4; the D gene is possibly TRBD1 (5 bases). The CDR3 sequence is 13 residues long. V gave up 7 bases and J gave up 11 bases, with 17 bases separating them. Germline V gene lookup returns CDR1 MNHEY and CDR2 SMNVEV (reference sequence). The CDR3 spells CASTRAQGEKLFF. In nucleotides, the CDR3 is TGTGCCAGCACCAGGGCCCAGGGAGAGAAACTGTTTTTT. Full variable domain (outside the CDR3, taken from reference TRBV27 and TRBJ1-4): EAQVTQNPRYLITVTGKKLTVTCSQNMNHEYMSWYRQDPGLGLRQIYYSMNVEVTDKGDVPEGYKVSRKEKRNFPLILESPSPNQTSLYFCASTRAQGEKLFFGSGTQLSVL.

This chain links TRBV12-5 with TRBJ1-5, with D perhaps TRBD1 (5 bases). V lost 6 bases, J lost 6 bases, and 30 bases lay in between. CDR3 length: 19 residues. The germline gives CDR1 LGHNT, CDR2 FRNRAP. CDR3 in DNA: TGTGCTAGTGGGTCACCACTTCAGACAGACGGGTTATCGCGTCAGCCCCAGCATTTT. Encoded protein: CASGSPLQTDGLSRQPQHF. Full variable domain (outside the CDR3, taken from reference TRBV12-5 and TRBJ1-5): DARVTQTPRHKVTEMGQEVTMRCQPILGHNTVFWYRQTMMQGLELLAYFRNRAPLDDSGMPKDRFSAEMPDATLATLKIQPSEPRDSAVYFCASGSPLQTDGLSRQPQHFGDGTRLSIL.

This clonotype has just a few counts. The V and J genes are TRBV28 and TRBJ2-7, with TRBD1 as a possible D gene (5 bases). Germline CDR1 and CDR2: MDHEN and SYDVKM. Trimming removed 6 bases from V and 0 bases from J, with 15 bases in between. The CDR3 sequence is 15 residues long. CDR3 loop: CASSTQGSSSYEQYV. CDR3 DNA sequence: TGTGCCAGCAGCACCCAGGGTTCGTCCTCCTACGAGCAGTACGTC.

Only a few counts were recorded for this clonotype. V gene TRBV5-1 combines with J gene TRBJ2-3; D might be TRBD1 (5 bases). Trimming pared 0 bases from V and 0 bases from J, leaving 11 bases between. The germline V gene has CDR1 SGHRS and CDR2 YFSETQ. This CDR3 contains 16 residues. CDR3 nucleotide sequence: TGCGCCAGCAGCTTGGCGACAGCGATAAGCACAGATACGCAGTATTTT. Amino acid sequence: CASSLATAISTDTQYF.

The chain carries TRBV9 and TRBJ2-1; weak D call: TRBD2 (7 bases). Trimming stripped 0 bases from V and 4 bases from J, with 14 bases between. Germline CDR1 reads SGDLS; CDR2 reads YYNGEE. This CDR3 is built from 16 residues. CDR3 bases: TGTGCCAGCAGCGTAGTGTCAGCGGGGACATACAATGAGCAGTTCTTC. This codes for CASSVVSAGTYNEQFF. Supplemented by reference TRBV9 and TRBJ2-1, the full variable domain reads DSGVTQTPKHLITATGQRVTLRCSPRSGDLSVYWYQQSLDQGLQFLIQYYNGEERAKGNILERFSAQQFPDLHSELNLSSLELGDSALYFCASSVVSAGTYNEQFFGPGTRLTVL.